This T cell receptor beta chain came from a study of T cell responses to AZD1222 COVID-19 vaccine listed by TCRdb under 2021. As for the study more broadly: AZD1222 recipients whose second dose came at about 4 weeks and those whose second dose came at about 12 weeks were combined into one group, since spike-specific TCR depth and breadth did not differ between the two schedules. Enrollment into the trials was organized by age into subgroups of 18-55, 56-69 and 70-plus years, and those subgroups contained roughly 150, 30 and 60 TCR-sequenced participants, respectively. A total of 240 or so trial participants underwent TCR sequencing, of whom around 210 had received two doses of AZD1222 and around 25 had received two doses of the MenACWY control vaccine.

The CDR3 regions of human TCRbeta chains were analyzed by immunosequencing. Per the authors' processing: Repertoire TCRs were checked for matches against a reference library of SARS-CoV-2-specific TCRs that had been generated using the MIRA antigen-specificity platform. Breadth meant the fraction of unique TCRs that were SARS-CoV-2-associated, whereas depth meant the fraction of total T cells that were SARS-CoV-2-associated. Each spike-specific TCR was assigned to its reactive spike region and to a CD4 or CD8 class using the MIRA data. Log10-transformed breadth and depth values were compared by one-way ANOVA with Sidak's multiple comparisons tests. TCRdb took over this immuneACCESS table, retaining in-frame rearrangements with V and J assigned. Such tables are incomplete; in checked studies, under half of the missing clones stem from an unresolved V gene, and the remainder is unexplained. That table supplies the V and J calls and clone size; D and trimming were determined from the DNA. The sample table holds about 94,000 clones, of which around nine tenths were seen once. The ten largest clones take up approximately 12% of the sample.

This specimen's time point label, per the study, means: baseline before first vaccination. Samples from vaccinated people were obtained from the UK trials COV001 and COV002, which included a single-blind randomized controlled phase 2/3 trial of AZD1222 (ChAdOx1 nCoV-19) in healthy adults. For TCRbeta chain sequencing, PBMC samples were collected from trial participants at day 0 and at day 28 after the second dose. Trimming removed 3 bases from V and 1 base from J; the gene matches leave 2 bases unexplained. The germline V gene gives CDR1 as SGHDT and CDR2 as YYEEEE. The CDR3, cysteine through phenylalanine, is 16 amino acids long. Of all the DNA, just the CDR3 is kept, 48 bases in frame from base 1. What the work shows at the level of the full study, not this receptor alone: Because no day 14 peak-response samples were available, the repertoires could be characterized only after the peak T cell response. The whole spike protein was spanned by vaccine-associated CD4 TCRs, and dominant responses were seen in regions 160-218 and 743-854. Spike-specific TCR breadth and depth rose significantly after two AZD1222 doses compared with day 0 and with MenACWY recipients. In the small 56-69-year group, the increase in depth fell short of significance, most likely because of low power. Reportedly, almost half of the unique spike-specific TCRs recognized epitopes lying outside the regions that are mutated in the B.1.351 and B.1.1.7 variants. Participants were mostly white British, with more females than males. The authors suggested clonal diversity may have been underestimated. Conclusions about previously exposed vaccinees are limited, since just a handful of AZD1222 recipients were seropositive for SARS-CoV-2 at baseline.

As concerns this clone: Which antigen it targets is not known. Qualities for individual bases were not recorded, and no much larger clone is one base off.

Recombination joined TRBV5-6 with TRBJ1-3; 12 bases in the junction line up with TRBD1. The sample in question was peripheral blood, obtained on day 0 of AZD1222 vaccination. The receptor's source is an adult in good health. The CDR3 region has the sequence CASSWGQGASGNTIYF. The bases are TGTGCCAGCAGCTGGGGACAGGGGGCATCTGGAAACACCATATATTTT.